This T cell receptor (beta chain) was observed in a study of vaccination and CD4 T cells after COVID-19. Across the study: Ranging from 14 to 241, the interval between dose two and post-vaccine sampling had a median of 72 days.

CD4+ T cells that had been cultured provided DNA sequenced with the Oncomine TCR Beta short-read assay. From the PCR reads, TCRdb called clonotypes with MiXCR, one entry per CDR3 protein. Here the sample spans over 15,000 distinct CDR3 sequences, roughly half being singletons. Regarding treatment: roughly 11-day PBMC culture with coronavirus spike peptide pools or control peptides (ViraFEST assay). T cells were expanded with peptide pools, and expanded clonotypes were identified by TCR sequencing. Half of the medium was exchanged for fresh IL-2 medium, first on day 3 and then on day 7. Concerning this clonotype: As yet, its antigen is unknown.

Germline CDR1 and CDR2: DFQATT and SNEGSKA (reference sequence). The CDR3 has 13 residues. J lost 2 bases, V lost 6 bases, and 5 bases had no gene match. The chain is built from TRBV20-1 and TRBJ1-2; TRBD1 agrees at 8 bases. The source of this sequence is a human donor who had recovered from COVID-19. Input material: CD4+ T cells from blood, cultured in vitro. The CDR3 region is CSAKDRGNYGYTF. For the CDR3, the DNA is TGCAGTGCAAAAGACAGGGGAAACTATGGCTACACCTTC.